This TCR beta chain was captured by sequencing in a study of T cell responses to AZD1222 COVID-19 vaccine. Sequencing used immunoSEQ multiplex PCR; TCRdb keeps in-frame clones, though not all of them. The data contain about 120,000 clones, about 90% of them singletons. The study's findings and limits: White British people made up most donors, females outnumbered males, and clonal diversity was possibly underestimated. Repertoires were obtained solely post-peak T cell response.

Notes on this clone: The antigen is not known.

The material sequenced was peripheral blood, taken on day 0 of AZD1222 vaccination. This receptor was obtained from an adult in good health.

The CDR3 here is CAWSPLVETQYF. In nucleotides, the CDR3 is TGTGCCTGGAGTCCTCTAGTAGAGACCCAGTACTTC. This chain uses TRBV30 with TRBJ2-5; no definite D call. CDR1 is GTSNPN, CDR2 SVGIG, per germline (reference sequence). The CDR3 extends over 12 amino acids. Deletions cut 2 bases from V and 4 bases from J, with 8 bases between. Full variable domain (rest looked up from reference TRBV30 and TRBJ2-5): SQTIHQWPATLVQPVGSPLSLECTVEGTSNPNLYWYRQAAGRGLQLLFYSVGIGQISSEVPQNLSASRPQDRQFILSSKKLLLSDSGFYLCAWSPLVETQYFGPGTRLLVL.